Listed below are T cell receptor beta chains from one sample, sequenced in a study of Ad26.COV2.S vaccination and SARS-CoV-2 variants. Method: immunoSEQ multiplex PCR; TCRdb's copy keeps in-frame clones and lacks some. The sample lists about 370,000 clones; over 75% were seen once. Material: peripheral blood, obtained in a trial of Ad26.COV2.S vaccine versus placebo. The receptors here all came from a person aged 18-65 years who received the Ad26.COV2.S COVID-19 vaccine or a placebo. The CDR3 runs from the conserved cysteine through the conserved F or W. The order of the fields is V gene, J gene, CDR3 protein.

V: TRBV28; J: TRBJ2-5; CDR3: CASRGETQYF
V: TRBV30; J: TRBJ2-3; CDR3: CAWSVAGGTDTQYF
V: TRBV19; J: TRBJ2-7; CDR3: CASTSRQGANEQYF
V: TRBV6-5; J: TRBJ2-3; CDR3: CASSYSGQGGHTQYF
V: TRBV11-2; J: TRBJ1-2; CDR3: CASSLARYGGYTF
V: TRBV6-5; J: TRBJ2-3; CDR3: CASTALAGRADTQYF
V: TRBV9; J: TRBJ2-5; CDR3: CASSAPIGPALETQYF
V: TRBV28; J: TRBJ2-2; CDR3: CASTPAGELFF
V: TRBV5-5; J: TRBJ2-7; CDR3: CASSSPSSYEQYF
V: TRBV6-6; J: TRBJ2-1; CDR3: CASSYLLGGGNNEQFF
V: TRBV11-3; J: TRBJ2-1; CDR3: CASSPGTSGDGLVNEQFF
V: TRBV30; J: TRBJ2-5; CDR3: CAWSVRGLRETQYF
V: TRBV19; J: TRBJ1-1; CDR3: CASSISGENTEAFF
V: TRBV13; J: TRBJ2-7; CDR3: CASRRYSGSINEQYF
V: TRBV19; J: TRBJ2-1; CDR3: CASSPSSPSPTDEQFF
V: TRBV27; J: TRBJ2-1; CDR3: CASSLGLAAANEQFF
V: TRBV30; J: TRBJ1-5; CDR3: CAWSGTVNQPQHF
V: TRBV7-2; J: TRBJ1-2; CDR3: CASSLAASNYGYTF
V: TRBV30; J: TRBJ1-3; CDR3: CAWSPAGGGNTIYF
V: TRBV4-2; J: TRBJ1-3; CDR3: CASSQDFNRGAGNTIYF
V: TRBV6-1; J: TRBJ2-7; CDR3: CASSEAGGGGKYF
V: TRBV19; J: TRBJ1-2; CDR3: CASLGVNYGYTF
V: TRBV28; J: TRBJ2-5; CDR3: CASSLSQPSGETQYF
V: TRBV19; J: TRBJ2-7; CDR3: CASSIARGQNYEQYF
V: TRBV4-1; J: TRBJ1-2; CDR3: CASSQDTVAYYGYTF
V: TRBV7-8; J: TRBJ1-2; CDR3: CASSLGAGGYYGYTF
V: TRBV18; J: TRBJ2-5; CDR3: CASSPRSDLQETQYF
V: TRBV5-6; J: TRBJ2-1; CDR3: CASSLLAGETYNEQFF